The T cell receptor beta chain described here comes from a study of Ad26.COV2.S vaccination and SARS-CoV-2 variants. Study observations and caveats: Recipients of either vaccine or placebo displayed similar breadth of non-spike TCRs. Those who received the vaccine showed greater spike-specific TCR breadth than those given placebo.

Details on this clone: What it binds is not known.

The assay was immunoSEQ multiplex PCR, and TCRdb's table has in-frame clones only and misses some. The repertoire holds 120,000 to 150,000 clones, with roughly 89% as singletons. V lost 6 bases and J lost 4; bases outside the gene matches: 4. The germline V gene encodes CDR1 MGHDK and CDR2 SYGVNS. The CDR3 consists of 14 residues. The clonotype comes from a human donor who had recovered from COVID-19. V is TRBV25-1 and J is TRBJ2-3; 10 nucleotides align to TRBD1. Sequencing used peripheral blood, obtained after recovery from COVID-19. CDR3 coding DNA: TGTGCCAGCAGCACGACAGGGGGCTCAGATACGCAGTATTTT. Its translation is CASSTTGGSDTQYF.